The clone carrying this TCR beta chain was counted ten times or more. Just one base apart from a much larger clone, this may be a read error. TCRdb fed the multiplex PCR reads into MiXCR, producing one record per CDR3 protein. This table has about 89,000 distinct CDR3 sequences, around 29% appearing once. This sample was taken from a study of breast tumors, draining lymph nodes, adjacent tissues. Axillary draining lymph nodes of breast cancer patients supplied the node samples. Germline V gene data show CDR1 as DFQATT and CDR2 as SNEGSKA (reference sequence). The CDR3 consists of 14 residues. Germline trimming cut 5 bases from V and 6 bases from J; bases unmatched to any gene: 7.

The source of this sequence is a female donor with breast cancer. Some clones in this sample may be carry-over from other donors' samples. Specimen: axillary lymph node tissue. The chain has TRBV20-1 and TRBJ2-7, with TRBD2 matching 13 bases. The CDR3 spells CSAGLAGVESEQYF. The CDR3 nucleotides read TGCAGTGCTGGACTAGCGGGAGTAGAGTCCGAGCAGTACTTC.